Following are 17 T cell receptor beta chains from one sample sequenced in a study of blood T cell repertoires in COVID-19. Libraries were prepared by immunoSEQ multiplex PCR; TCRdb keeps only in-frame clonotypes and omits some of them. The table includes 240,000 or so clones, around nine tenths detected once. Input material: peripheral blood. All receptors derive from a woman aged 70-85 years with active or convalescent COVID-19.

The CDR3 nucleotides read TGTGCCAGTAGGGGCAGGGTTTATTCGACGGAGACCCAGTACTTC. This translates into CASRGRVYSTETQYF. The rearrangement uses TRBV19 and TRBJ2-5; TRBD1 is a possible D gene (5 bases). Trimming removed 6 bases from V and 5 bases from J, with 19 bases in between. Looked up from germline, CDR1 is LNHDA and CDR2 is SQIVND (reference sequence). The CDR3 runs to 15 residues.

Here the CDR3 DNA reads TGTGCCAGCAGTTTAGCAACAGCCTATGGCTACACCTTC. It yields the protein CASSLATAYGYTF. J is TRBJ1-2 and V is TRBV12-3 or TRBV12-4; the D is unclear. V was shortened by 0 bases and J by 4 bases, with 6 bases between the two germline ends. The CDR3 contains 13 residues.

The gene calls are TRBV18 and TRBJ2-5; D ambiguous. Germline loops: CDR1 KGHSH, CDR2 LQKENI. V was shortened by 0 bases and J by 1 base, with 3 bases between the two germline ends. The CDR3 consists of 13 residues. The CDR3 DNA reads as TGTGCCAGCTCACCACCCGTCCAAGAGACCCAGTACTTC. It translates to CASSPPVQETQYF.

The rearrangement joins TRBV4-1 to TRBJ1-4; D is uncertain. Germline V gene sequence: CDR1 MGHRA, CDR2 YSYEKL. The CDR3 is 15 residues long. V lost 1 base and J lost 5, with 11 bases in between. CDR3 in DNA: TGCGCCAGCAGCCAAGTTAACGGAGCGAATGAAAAACTGTTTTTT. This translates into CASSQVNGANEKLFF.

This clone was recorded once. The chain uses TRBV11-3 and TRBJ2-7; 9 bases are a match to TRBD2. The germline V gene has CDR1 SGHNT and CDR2 YENEEA. The CDR3 loop spans 17 amino acids. Losses at the gene ends were 4 bases for V and 4 bases for J; bases not matched to a gene: 14. CDR3 region: CASSSRSSTAGGYEQYF. The CDR3 region has the DNA TGTGCCAGCAGCTCAAGATCGAGCACAGCGGGGGGTTACGAGCAGTACTTC.

The rearrangement uses TRBV6-6 and TRBJ2-3, with a tentative D call TRBD2 (6 bases). Germline loops: CDR1 MNHNY, CDR2 SVGAGI (reference sequence). The V end lost 6 bases, the J end lost 4 bases, and 17 bases lay between the germline ends. The CDR3 totals 15 residues. CDR3 residues: CASSPWRGAPDTQYF. CDR3 DNA: TGTGCCAGCAGCCCTTGGAGGGGCGCCCCAGATACGCAGTATTTT.

The J gene is TRBJ1-2, the V gene TRBV19, with TRBD1 identical over 10 bases. This CDR3 has 15 residues. V lost 5 bases and J lost 6; bases outside the gene matches: 9. From germline, CDR1 is LNHDA and CDR2 SQIVND (reference sequence). The CDR3 is CASSVPTGTGDGYTF. In DNA form, the CDR3 reads TGTGCCAGTAGTGTTCCTACCGGGACAGGGGATGGCTACACCTTC.

The chain couples TRBV25-1 to TRBJ2-1, with 12 bases matching TRBD2. The germline V gene has CDR1 MGHDK and CDR2 SYGVNS. V lost 1 base and J lost 7; bases outside the gene matches: 5. The CDR3 totals 16 residues. CDR3 in amino acids: CASSESSGGARNEQFF. CDR3 DNA: TGTGCCAGCAGTGAATCTAGCGGGGGGGCAAGAAATGAGCAGTTCTTC.

The V and J genes are TRBV7-9 and TRBJ1-2; TRBD1 matches 8 bases. The CDR3 runs to 13 residues. The V gene's germline CDR1 is SEHNR and CDR2 FQNEAQ (reference sequence). V was pared by 1 base and J by 6 bases, with 1 base of the junction left unmatched. The CDR3 sequence is CASSLGTGNGYTF. The CDR3 coding sequence is TGTGCCAGCAGCTTAGGGACAGGGAATGGCTACACCTTC.

The chain couples TRBV7-2 to TRBJ2-3; perhaps TRBD2 as D (7 bases). The CDR3 runs 16 residues. The germline gives CDR1 SGHTA, CDR2 FQGNSA. With 1 base removed from V and 6 bases from J, the gap between germline ends came to 17 bases. For the CDR3, the DNA is TGTGCCAGCAGCTTAGGGGTTCTAGGGAGGGGGGATACGCAGTATTTT. Protein sequence: CASSLGVLGRGDTQYF.

The V gene is TRBV6-5, the J gene TRBJ2-1; D gene ambiguous. CDR3 size: 12 residues. The V end lost 7 bases, the J end lost 9 bases, and 13 bases lay between the germline ends. CDR1 and CDR2 from the germline V gene are MNHEY and SVGAGI. CDR3 protein: CASTHLSVEQFF. DNA of the CDR3: TGTGCCAGCACCCACCTCTCAGTTGAGCAGTTCTTC.

The chain combines TRBV29-1 with TRBJ1-1; TRBD1 is a possible D gene (5 bases). Trimming shortened V by 1 base and J by 5 bases, and 11 bases separated the two germline ends. The CDR3 runs 13 residues. From germline, CDR1 is SQVTM and CDR2 ANQGSEA. The CDR3 is CSVEGKKGTEAFF. CDR3 sequence (DNA): TGCAGCGTTGAAGGTAAAAAGGGGACTGAAGCTTTCTTT.

The J gene is TRBJ2-7, the V gene TRBV6-5, with D tentatively TRBD1 (5 bases). The CDR3 sequence is 14 residues long. The germline V gene has CDR1 MNHEY and CDR2 SVGAGI. V gave up 6 bases and J gave up 2 bases, with 14 bases separating them. The CDR3 nucleotides are TGTGCCAGCAGCTCAATGGGGCTTACCTACGAGCAGTACTTC. It is translated as CASSSMGLTYEQYF.

The V gene is TRBV7-6, the J gene TRBJ2-1, with D hard to call. From germline, CDR1 is SGHVS and CDR2 FNYEAQ. V gave up 5 bases and J gave up 5 bases, with 4 bases separating them. CDR3 size: 11 residues. CDR3 coding DNA: TGTGCCAGCAGCCAAAACAATGAGCAGTTCTTC. It translates to CASSQNNEQFF.

Points on this clone: The sample carries other DNA sequences with the same CDR3. The J gene is TRBJ2-7, the V gene TRBV7-2; D is unclear. V was trimmed by 5 bases and J by 2 bases, leaving 19 bases between them. Germline CDR1 and CDR2: SGHTA and FQGNSA. This CDR3 region has 16 residues. CDR3: CASSPRWAGYAYEQYF. CDR3 nucleotides: TGTGCCAGCAGCCCAAGATGGGCCGGCTACGCCTACGAGCAGTACTTC.

The table lists this clone with a count of one. This rearrangement joins TRBV5-1 to TRBJ1-2, with D maybe TRBD1 (5 bases). The CDR3 covers 13 residues. CDR1 is SGHRS, CDR2 YFSETQ, per germline. Trimming removed 4 bases from V and 8 bases from J, with 15 bases in between. CDR3 region: CASSNGGVGGYTF. CDR3 DNA sequence: TGCGCCAGCAGCAACGGAGGGGTCGGAGGCTACACCTTC.

The gene calls are TRBV11-2 and TRBJ2-3, with D perhaps matching TRBD2 (5 bases). The germline V and J ends were trimmed by 2 bases and 2 bases, with 8 bases remaining between them. The CDR3 consists of 14 residues. Germline lookup yields CDR1 SGHAT and CDR2 FQNNGV. CDR3 residues: CASSLRRYTDTQYF. The CDR3 DNA is TGTGCCAGCAGCTTAAGGAGGTACACAGATACGCAGTATTTT. The complete variable domain, with remaining parts taken from reference TRBV11-2 and TRBJ2-3, reads EAGVAQSPRYKIIEKRQSVAFWCNPISGHATLYWYQQILGQGPKLLIQFQNNGVVDDSQLPKDRFSAERLKGVDSTLKIQPAKLEDSAVYLCASSLRRYTDTQYFGPGTRLTVL.